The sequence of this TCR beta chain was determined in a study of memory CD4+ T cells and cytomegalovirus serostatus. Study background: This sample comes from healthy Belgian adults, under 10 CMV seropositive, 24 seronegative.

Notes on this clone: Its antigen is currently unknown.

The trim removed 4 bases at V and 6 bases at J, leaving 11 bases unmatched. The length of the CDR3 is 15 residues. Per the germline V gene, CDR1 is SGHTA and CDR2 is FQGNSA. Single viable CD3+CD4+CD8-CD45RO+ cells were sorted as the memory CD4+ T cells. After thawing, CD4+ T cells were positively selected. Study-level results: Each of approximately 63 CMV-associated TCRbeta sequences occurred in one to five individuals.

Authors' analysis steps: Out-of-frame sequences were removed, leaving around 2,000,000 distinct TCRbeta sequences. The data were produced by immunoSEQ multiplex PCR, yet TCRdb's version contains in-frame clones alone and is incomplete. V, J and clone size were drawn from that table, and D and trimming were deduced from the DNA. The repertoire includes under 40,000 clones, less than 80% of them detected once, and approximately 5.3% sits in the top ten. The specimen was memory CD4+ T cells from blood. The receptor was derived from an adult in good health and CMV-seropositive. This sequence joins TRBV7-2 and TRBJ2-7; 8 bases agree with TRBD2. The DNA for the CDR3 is TGTGCCAGCAGCTCCTTCGGGGGGGCACTCGGCGAGCAGTACTTC. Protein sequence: CASSSFGGALGEQYF.